This T cell receptor beta chain was captured by sequencing in a study of blood T cells in healthy people across ages. General study points: Calculation of diversity from one million T cells yielded estimates considered to be underestimates.

With V trimmed by 2 bases and J by 4 bases, 13 bases remained unmatched. From germline, CDR1 is MNHEY and CDR2 SVGAGI. The CDR3 runs to 18 residues. Using a J-beta primer mix together with a sample-barcoded 5' primer, a second PCR was run for roughly 6 to 12 cycles. Researchers report that a template-switch adaptor with 12 random nucleotides tagged each cDNA molecule. Every sample gave at least 2.5 million paired-end reads containing CDR3. TCRdb reprocessed the 5' RACE reads via MiXCR and lists one record per CDR3 protein. The table shows approximately 770,000 distinct CDR3 sequences, with 55% to 70% occurring only once. For this clonotype: Its target is not known.

This chain uses TRBV6-5 with TRBJ2-1; 8 nucleotides match TRBD1. The TCR sequence derives from a man aged 30-40 years in good health. The specimen was blood. The CDR3 loop reads CASSYIGTRQGPYNEQFF. The CDR3 DNA sequence: TGTGCCAGCAGTTACATTGGTACGCGACAGGGGCCTTACAATGAGCAGTTCTTC.